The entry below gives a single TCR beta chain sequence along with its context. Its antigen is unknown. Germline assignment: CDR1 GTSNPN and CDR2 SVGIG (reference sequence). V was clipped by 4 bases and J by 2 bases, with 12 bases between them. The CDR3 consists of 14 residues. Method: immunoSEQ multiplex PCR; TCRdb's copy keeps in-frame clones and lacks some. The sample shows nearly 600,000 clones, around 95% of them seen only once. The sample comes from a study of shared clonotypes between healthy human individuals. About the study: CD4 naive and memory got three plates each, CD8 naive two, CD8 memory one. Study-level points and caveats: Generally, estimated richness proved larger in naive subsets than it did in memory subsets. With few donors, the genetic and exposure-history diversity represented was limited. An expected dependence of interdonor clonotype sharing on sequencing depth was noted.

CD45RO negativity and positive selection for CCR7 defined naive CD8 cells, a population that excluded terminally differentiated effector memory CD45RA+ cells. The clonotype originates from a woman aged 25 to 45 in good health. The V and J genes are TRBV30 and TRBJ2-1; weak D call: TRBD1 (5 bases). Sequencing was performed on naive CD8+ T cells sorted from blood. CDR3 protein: CAWKDPQAYNEQFF. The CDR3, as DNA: TGTGCCTGGAAGGACCCACAGGCCTACAATGAGCAGTTCTTC.